The 30 T cell receptor beta chains listed next were all sequenced from one sample in a study of T cell responses to AZD1222 COVID-19 vaccine. Clones were read by immunoSEQ multiplex PCR, and TCRdb kept only the in-frame ones, dropping some. The sample has approximately 150,000 clones, about nine tenths seen once. Here the sequenced sample was peripheral blood, taken on day 0 of AZD1222 vaccination. The source is an adult in good health.

This clone has only one observation. This chain joins TRBV7-9 and TRBJ2-1, with D unclear. Trimming stripped 1 base from V and 0 bases from J, with 10 bases between. Germline V gene sequence: CDR1 SEHNR, CDR2 FQNEAQ (reference sequence). The CDR3 is 16 amino acids. The CDR3 DNA reads TGTGCCAGCAGCTTAGGTGGCCGGACCTCCTACAATGAGCAGTTCTTC. Translating it yields CASSLGGRTSYNEQFF.

V gene TRBV24-1 combines with J gene TRBJ1-1; D uncertain. There are 13 residues in the CDR3. Germline CDR1 KGHDR, CDR2 SFDVKD. With 3 bases removed from V and 1 base from J, the gap between germline ends came to 5 bases. CDR3 in DNA: TGTGCCACCAGTGATGGCAAGAACACTGAAGCTTTCTTT. This sequence encodes CATSDGKNTEAFF.

This chain connects TRBV14 to TRBJ1-2; D unresolved. Deletions cut 0 bases from V and 2 bases from J, with 10 bases between. Germline V gene data show CDR1 as SGHDN and CDR2 as FVKESK. The CDR3 contains 15 residues. Written as DNA, the CDR3 is TGTGCCAGCAGCCAAGAGATGGGCACCAACTATGGCTACACCTTC. This translates into CASSQEMGTNYGYTF.

The chain is built from TRBV6-2 or TRBV6-3 and TRBJ1-1; D gene uncertain. V dropped 2 bases and J dropped 1 base, with 5 bases sitting between them. The germline V gene encodes CDR1 MNHEY and CDR2 SVGEGT. CDR3 length: 13 residues. The CDR3 DNA follows: TGTGCCAGCAGTTACGGTGAGAACACTGAAGCTTTCTTT. Translated, it gives CASSYGENTEAFF.

This chain uses TRBV24-1 with TRBJ1-1; D perhaps matches TRBD1 (6 bases). CDR1 and CDR2 from the germline V gene are KGHDR and SFDVKD. The V and J ends lost 0 bases and 3 bases respectively, with 25 bases between them. The CDR3 runs to 20 residues. The CDR3: CATSDLFPEQGTLVYTEAFF. CDR3 sequence (DNA): TGTGCCACCAGTGATTTGTTTCCCGAGCAGGGGACTTTGGTGTACACTGAAGCTTTCTTT.

The chain combines TRBV30 with TRBJ2-6, with D unresolved. CDR3 size: 15 residues. Germline assignment: CDR1 GTSNPN and CDR2 SVGIG (reference sequence). V was cut by 5 bases and J by 0 bases, with 11 bases left in between. The CDR3 DNA reads TGTGCCTGGGATTCCCACAGCTCTGGGGCCAACGTCCTGACTTTC. It yields the protein CAWDSHSSGANVLTF.

The CDR3 loop reads CSGRSTDTQYF. CDR3 bases: TGCAGTGGGCGGAGCACAGATACGCAGTATTTT. The genes are TRBV20-1 and TRBJ2-3; no reliable D call. The germline CDR1 and CDR2 sequences are DFQATT and SNEGSKA (reference sequence). Trimming cost V 7 bases and J 0 bases, with 5 bases left between them. The CDR3 extends over 11 amino acids.

The V gene is TRBV4-2, the J gene TRBJ2-7; 7 nucleotides match TRBD2. CDR3 length: 17 residues. Germline trimming cut 0 bases from V and 2 bases from J; bases unmatched to any gene: 10. The germline V gene encodes CDR1 LGHNA and CDR2 YNFKEQ. CDR3 sequence (DNA): TGTGCCAGCAGCCAAGACCCCCCCGCGGGAGAGGCCTACGAGCAGTACTTC. It encodes CASSQDPPAGEAYEQYF.

V usage is TRBV2 and J usage is TRBJ1-3; D gene unclear. Trimming removed 8 bases at V and 4 bases at J, with 9 bases between. The CDR3 runs 12 residues. Germline V gene data show CDR1 as SNHLY and CDR2 as FYNNEI. The DNA for the CDR3 is TGTGCCAGCCGGGCAGGAGGAAACACCATATATTTT. Residues: CASRAGGNTIYF.

J is TRBJ1-2 and V is TRBV7-9; TRBD1 is a possible D gene (6 bases). The V gene lost 7 bases and the J gene lost 1 base, with 10 bases spanning the gap. CDR3 length equals 13 residues. Germline lookup yields CDR1 SEHNR and CDR2 FQNEAQ (reference sequence). The CDR3 protein is CASTLQGNYGYTF. CDR3 nucleotide sequence: TGTGCCAGCACCCTACAGGGTAACTATGGCTACACCTTC.

The CDR3 nucleotides are TGTGCCAGCAGCTTTTGGGGAGGGGGGAAGTCCTACAATGAGCAGTTCTTC. Protein product: CASSFWGGGKSYNEQFF. V gene TRBV7-9 combines with J gene TRBJ2-1; a weak D match, TRBD2 (7 bases). The CDR3 sequence is 17 residues long. Trimming removed 3 bases at V and 1 base at J, with 16 bases between. Germline V gives CDR1 SEHNR, CDR2 FQNEAQ (reference sequence).

The chain carries TRBV5-6 and TRBJ2-5; D remains ambiguous. Germline values: CDR1 SGHDT, CDR2 YYEEEE. The V and J ends lost 2 bases and 2 bases respectively, with 7 bases between them. The CDR3 is 13 residues long. CDR3 residues: CASSFREQETQYF. CDR3 sequence (DNA): TGTGCCAGCAGCTTTAGGGAACAAGAGACCCAGTACTTC.

V and J are TRBV11-1 and TRBJ1-2; no clear D. V gave up 5 bases and J gave up 6 bases, with 7 bases separating them. CDR1 and CDR2 from the germline V gene are SGHAT and FQDESV (reference sequence). The CDR3 has 11 amino acids. CDR3: CASSVGDGYTF. CDR3 sequence (DNA): TGTGCCAGCAGCGTCGGTGATGGCTACACCTTC.

CDR3 DNA: TGTGCCAGCAGCTTAGCTAAGTTAGAGCAGTTCTTC. Protein sequence: CASSLAKLEQFF. The chain carries TRBV7-2 and TRBJ2-1; D ambiguous. Looked up from germline, CDR1 is SGHTA and CDR2 is FQGNSA. The CDR3 runs to 12 residues. V was clipped by 0 bases and J by 10 bases, with 7 bases between them.

The chain links TRBV7-2 to TRBJ2-3; 13 bases agree with TRBD2. Germline lookup yields CDR1 SGHTA and CDR2 FQGNSA. V was pared by 5 bases and J by 1 base, with 6 bases of the junction left unmatched. The CDR3 runs to 17 residues. CDR3 sequence (DNA): TGTGCCAGCAGCCTACAACTAGCGGGAGGGCGCACAGATACGCAGTATTTT. It is translated as CASSLQLAGGRTDTQYF.

The chain has TRBV12-5 and TRBJ1-5, with TRBD1 identical over 12 bases. CDR1 and CDR2 (germline): LGHNT, FRNRAP. V shed 0 bases and J 0 bases; nucleotides not matched to a gene: 15. The CDR3 contains 22 residues. The CDR3 loop is CASGLVPRDRGRVSDSNQPQHF. In nucleotides, the CDR3 is TGTGCTAGTGGTTTGGTCCCCCGGGACAGGGGGCGAGTTTCGGATAGCAATCAGCCCCAGCATTTT.

This sequence joins TRBV7-9 and TRBJ1-3, with D uncertain. The V end was cut by 3 bases, the J end by 1 base, with 10 bases between. Germline V CDR1 and CDR2: SEHNR, FQNEAQ (reference sequence). This CDR3 is built from 15 residues. The CDR3 nucleotides read TGTGCCAGCAGCTTGGAACAGTCTTCTGGAAACACCATATATTTT. Amino acids: CASSLEQSSGNTIYF.

J is TRBJ2-7 and V is TRBV5-8; 15 positions agree with TRBD2. Trimming at V came to 7 bases and at J to 3 bases, leaving 14 bases not matched to a gene. CDR1 is SGHTS, CDR2 YDEGEE, per germline. The CDR3 totals 18 residues. In nucleotides, the CDR3 is TGTGCCAGCCGAGAGCTGGGACTAGCGGGAGGATTCGTCTACGAGCAGTACTTC. Residues: CASRELGLAGGFVYEQYF. The full variable domain, its missing parts supplied by reference TRBV5-8 and TRBJ2-7, is EAGVTQSPTHLIKTRGQQATLRCSPISGHTSVYWYQQALGLGLQFLLWYDEGEERNRGNFPPRFSGRQFPNYSSELNVNALELEDSALYLCASRELGLAGGFVYEQYFGPGTRLTVT.

CDR3 in amino acids: CAWAGGGAEAFF. DNA of the CDR3: TGTGCCTGGGCAGGGGGCGGAGCTGAAGCTTTCTTT. V usage is TRBV30 and J usage is TRBJ1-1, with 8 nucleotides matching TRBD1. CDR1 GTSNPN and CDR2 SVGIG come from the germline V gene (reference sequence). The CDR3 runs to 12 residues. V was clipped by 5 bases and J by 6 bases; unmatched bases: 5.

In DNA, the CDR3 is TGTGCCAGCAGCCCCGGGGTGTATAGCAATCAGCCCCAGCATTTT. This sequence encodes CASSPGVYSNQPQHF. This chain links TRBV6-6 with TRBJ1-5; the D is unclear. V dropped 6 bases and J dropped 0 bases, with 12 bases sitting between them. The germline V gene has CDR1 MNHNY and CDR2 SVGAGI (reference sequence). This CDR3 has 15 residues.

The V gene is TRBV6-5, the J gene TRBJ2-5, with D perhaps being TRBD1 or TRBD2 (6 bases each). This CDR3 spans 16 amino acids. Trimming shortened V by 0 bases and J by 3 bases, and 14 bases separated the two germline ends. Germline V gives CDR1 MNHEY, CDR2 SVGAGI. The CDR3 DNA is TGTGCCAGCAGTTACTCGAGGAGGGGGAACAAAGAGACCCAGTACTTC. This translates into CASSYSRRGNKETQYF.

The CDR3 sequence: CASRPGQGAWQPQHF. CDR3 coding DNA: TGTGCCAGTAGGCCGGGACAGGGGGCTTGGCAGCCCCAGCATTTT. The chain couples TRBV19 to TRBJ1-5; TRBD1 matches at 12 bases. The CDR3 has 15 residues. Trimming at V came to 6 bases and at J to 7 bases, leaving 7 bases not matched to a gene. Germline-derived CDR1 and CDR2 are LNHDA and SQIVND (reference sequence).

The chain carries TRBV10-3 and TRBJ1-2; D may be TRBD1 (6 bases). V lost 4 bases to trimming and J lost 3 bases, with 15 bases between them. CDR3 size: 15 residues. Per the germline V gene, CDR1 is ENHRY and CDR2 is SYGVKD. CDR3 coding DNA: TGTGCCATCAGTGTCGGCAGGGGAAGAGACTATGGCTACACCTTC. It translates to CAISVGRGRDYGYTF.

The rearrangement joins TRBV30 to TRBJ1-3; D is perhaps TRBD1 (5 bases). The CDR3 loop spans 14 amino acids. V was trimmed by 0 bases and J by 8 bases, leaving 14 bases between them. CDR1 is GTSNPN, CDR2 SVGIG, per germline (reference sequence). CDR3 in DNA: TGTGCCTGGAGTGTGGGGCTCCGAACCGACACCATATATTTT. Translating it yields CAWSVGLRTDTIYF. The full variable domain, completed using reference TRBV30 and TRBJ1-3, is SQTIHQWPATLVQPVGSPLSLECTVEGTSNPNLYWYRQAAGRGLQLLFYSVGIGQISSEVPQNLSASRPQDRQFILSSKKLLLSDSGFYLCAWSVGLRTDTIYFGEGSWLTVV.

The chain is built from TRBV12-5 and TRBJ1-1; D remains unclear. Germline V gene sequence: CDR1 LGHNT, CDR2 FRNRAP. The V gene lost 2 bases and the J gene lost 0 bases, with 7 bases spanning the gap. The CDR3 has 14 amino acids. The CDR3: CASGLTQMNTEAFF. In DNA form, the CDR3 reads TGTGCTAGTGGTTTGACACAGATGAACACTGAAGCTTTCTTT.

The chain uses TRBV12-5 and TRBJ1-2, with 9 bases aligning to TRBD1. CDR3 length: 16 residues. Per the germline V gene, CDR1 is LGHNT and CDR2 is FRNRAP. J gave up 8 bases and V 4 bases, and 14 bases lay outside the gene matches. The CDR3 nucleotides are TGTGCTAGTGGTTCCGTCCCGGGACAGGGTAGAGGGGGCTACACCTTC. It specifies CASGSVPGQGRGGYTF. Drawing the rest from reference TRBV12-5 and TRBJ1-2, the complete variable domain is DARVTQTPRHKVTEMGQEVTMRCQPILGHNTVFWYRQTMMQGLELLAYFRNRAPLDDSGMPKDRFSAEMPDATLATLKIQPSEPRDSAVYFCASGSVPGQGRGGYTFGSGTRLTVV.

The V and J genes are TRBV30 and TRBJ1-2; unclear D gene. Trimming left V 2 bases short and J 8 bases short, with 12 bases between. The germline V gene has CDR1 GTSNPN and CDR2 SVGIG (reference sequence). The CDR3 runs 12 residues. CDR3: CAWSLIYGGYTF. The CDR3 DNA reads TGTGCCTGGAGTCTCATCTATGGGGGCTACACCTTC.

V is TRBV30 and J is TRBJ1-1; the match to TRBD1 covers 8 bases. The CDR3 consists of 13 residues. Germline trimming cut 2 bases from V and 7 bases from J; bases unmatched to any gene: 6. Germline V CDR1 and CDR2: GTSNPN, SVGIG (reference sequence). CDR3 protein: CAWSTRTGFEAFF. The CDR3 DNA reads as TGTGCCTGGAGTACACGGACAGGGTTTGAAGCTTTCTTT.

The chain uses TRBV2 and TRBJ1-1; a weak D match, TRBD1 (6 bases). Germline assignment: CDR1 SNHLY and CDR2 FYNNEI. The CDR3 runs to 14 residues. The V end was cut by 8 bases, the J end by 0 bases, with 13 bases between. CDR3 amino acids: CASGYRVLNTEAFF. CDR3 sequence (DNA): TGTGCCAGCGGCTACAGGGTCTTGAACACTGAAGCTTTCTTT.

This chain joins TRBV9 and TRBJ2-1; D is undetermined. The CDR3 extends over 13 amino acids. Germline V gene lookup returns CDR1 SGDLS and CDR2 YYNGEE. Trimming removed 0 bases from V and 9 bases from J, with 10 bases in between. CDR3 residues: CASSVGTPGEQFF. CDR3 DNA sequence: TGTGCCAGCAGCGTAGGAACGCCGGGTGAGCAGTTCTTC.